This TCR beta chain comes out of a study of CDR3 diversity in severe acne. In its sample, this clonotype was seen a few times. In TCRdb, the PCR reads were re-called with MiXCR into one record per CDR3 protein. The table includes 90,000 or so distinct CDR3 sequences, about 50% detected once. CDR3 length equals 18 residues. Looked up from germline, CDR1 is SGHTA and CDR2 is FQGTGA. V lost 5 bases and J lost 1; bases outside the gene matches: 17. The V call is TRBV7-3, the J call TRBJ2-7; 7 bases are a match to TRBD1. This TCR came from a male donor in good health, serving as a control. The sequenced material came from blood. The chain's CDR3 is CASSPSLYRGSQSYEQYF. The DNA for the CDR3 is TGTGCCAGCAGCCCCAGCCTATACAGGGGATCACAATCCTACGAGCAGTACTTC. The full variable domain, rest sourced from reference TRBV7-3 and TRBJ2-7, is GAGVSQTPSNKVTEKGKYVELRCDPISGHTALYWYRQSLGQGPEFLIYFQGTGAADDSGLPNDRFFAVRPEGSVSTLKIQRTERGDSAVYLCASSPSLYRGSQSYEQYFGPGTRLTVT.